A single sample gave rise to the 30 T cell receptor beta chains below, sequenced in a study of shared clonotypes between healthy human individuals. Libraries were prepared by immunoSEQ multiplex PCR; TCRdb keeps only in-frame clonotypes and omits some of them. The sample carries 630,000 or so clones, about 98% recorded once. Naive-designated CD8 cells lacked CD45RO, were positively enriched for CCR7, and omitted terminally differentiated effector memory CD45RA+ cells. The sample comprised naive CD8+ T cells sorted from blood. These receptors were taken from a man aged 25 to 40 in good health.

This clone was counted a few times. This chain connects TRBV13 to TRBJ2-7; possible D gene TRBD2, 5 bases. The CDR3 consists of 14 residues. V lost 8 bases, J lost 1 base, and 15 bases lay in between. Germline CDR1 is PRHDT and CDR2 is FYEKMQ (reference sequence). CDR3 residues: CASGIRGRSYEQYF. The CDR3 bases are TGTGCCAGCGGAATCCGGGGAAGATCCTACGAGCAGTACTTC.

This clone was picked up one time. The rearrangement links TRBV28 to TRBJ2-7, with D unresolved. This CDR3 contains 14 residues. The V and J ends lost 3 bases and 3 bases respectively, with 12 bases between them. Germline CDR1 reads MDHEN; CDR2 reads SYDVKM. Here the CDR3 DNA reads TGTGCCAGCAGTTTCCCCTTTTCCTACTACGAGCAGTACTTC. Encoded protein: CASSFPFSYYEQYF. The full variable domain, completed using reference TRBV28 and TRBJ2-7, is DVKVTQSSRYLVKRTGEKVFLECVQDMDHENMFWYRQDPGLGLRLIYFSYDVKMKEKGDIPEGYSVSREKKERFSLILESASTNQTSMYLCASSFPFSYYEQYFGPGTRLTVT.

The chain employs TRBV7-9 and TRBJ1-1; D is unclear. The CDR3 totals 11 residues. Germline V gene sequence: CDR1 SEHNR, CDR2 FQNEAQ (reference sequence). V was cut by 8 bases and J by 8 bases, with 12 bases left in between. The CDR3 spells CASAAGSEAFF. The DNA for the CDR3 is TGTGCCAGCGCCGCGGGATCCGAAGCTTTCTTT.

This clone was found once. The chain links TRBV5-6 to TRBJ2-2, with D possibly being TRBD1 or TRBD2 (5 bases each). The CDR3 length is 13 residues. The germline V gene encodes CDR1 SGHDT and CDR2 YYEEEE. The V end was cut by 6 bases, the J end by 6 bases, with 12 bases between. CDR3 amino acids: CASTSMGAGELFF. DNA for the CDR3: TGTGCCAGCACCTCAATGGGGGCCGGGGAGCTGTTTTTT.

This CDR3 is CSVEDLGLKQETQYF. Here the CDR3 DNA reads TGCAGCGTTGAAGATCTAGGACTAAAACAAGAGACCCAGTACTTC. The J gene is TRBJ2-5, the V gene TRBV29-1, with D perhaps matching TRBD2 (6 bases). Germline CDR1 SQVTM, CDR2 ANQGSEA. V lost 0 bases and J 2 bases, leaving 13 bases between the germline ends. The CDR3 is 15 amino acids.

The V gene is TRBV7-9, the J gene TRBJ1-4; TRBD1 is a possible D gene (5 bases). Germline V gene lookup returns CDR1 SEHNR and CDR2 FQNEAQ (reference sequence). V shed 5 bases and J shed 4 bases, with 11 bases lying between them. This CDR3 comprises 14 residues. The CDR3 DNA is TGTGCCAGCAGCCGACGGGGGAGTAATGAAAAACTGTTTTTT. It yields the protein CASSRRGSNEKLFF.

The rearrangement links TRBV29-1 to TRBJ2-2, with D perhaps being TRBD1 or TRBD2 (5 bases each). The V gene lost 6 bases and the J gene lost 6 bases, with 17 bases spanning the gap. There are 14 residues in the CDR3. Germline CDR1 is SQVTM and CDR2 is ANQGSEA. CDR3 loop: CSVEPGPAPGELFF. CDR3 DNA sequence: TGCAGCGTCGAACCGGGACCCGCACCCGGGGAGCTGTTTTTT.

This chain uses TRBV5-5 with TRBJ2-5; D unresolved. The germline V and J ends were trimmed by 3 bases and 5 bases, with 20 bases remaining between them. Per the germline V gene, CDR1 is SGHKS and CDR2 is YYEKEE (reference sequence). The CDR3 runs to 16 residues. CDR3 in amino acids: CASSSTILRVVETQYF. DNA for the CDR3: TGTGCCAGCAGCTCCACAATCTTACGGGTTGTGGAGACCCAGTACTTC. The full variable domain, completed using reference TRBV5-5 and TRBJ2-5, is DAGVTQSPTHLIKTRGQQVTLRCSPISGHKSVSWYQQVLGQGPQFIFQYYEKEERGRGNFPDRFSARQFPNYSSELNVNALLLGDSALYLCASSSTILRVVETQYFGPGTRLLVL.

The gene calls are TRBV29-1 and TRBJ1-4, with TRBD1 matching 8 bases. The V gene's germline CDR1 is SQVTM and CDR2 ANQGSEA. J gave up 0 bases and V 0 bases, and 12 bases lay outside the gene matches. The CDR3 length is 19 residues. The CDR3 coding sequence is TGCAGCGTTGAAGATTTCCCAGGGGGCGAAGGTGCAACTAATGAAAAACTGTTTTTT. Protein sequence: CSVEDFPGGEGATNEKLFF. The variable domain in full, completed from reference TRBV29-1 and TRBJ1-4, reads SAVISQKPSRDICQRGTSLTIQCQVDSQVTMMFWYRQQPGQSLTLIATANQGSEATYESGFVIDKFPISRPNLTFSTLTVSNMSPEDSSIYLCSVEDFPGGEGATNEKLFFGSGTQLSVL.

The chain employs TRBV5-1 and TRBJ1-3; unclear D gene. Trimming cost V 0 bases and J 4 bases, with 2 bases left between them. Germline V gives CDR1 SGHRS, CDR2 YFSETQ. This CDR3 contains 12 residues. In DNA, the CDR3 is TGCGCCAGCAGCTTGGAAGGAAACACCATATATTTT. As protein: CASSLEGNTIYF. The variable domain in full, with the rest retrieved from reference TRBV5-1 and TRBJ1-3, is KAGVTQTPRYLIKTRGQQVTLSCSPISGHRSVSWYQQTPGQGLQFLFEYFSETQRNKGNFPGRFSGRQFSNSRSEMNVSTLELGDSALYLCASSLEGNTIYFGEGSWLTVV.

The rearrangement joins TRBV5-5 to TRBJ2-1; D may be TRBD2 (6 bases). V lost 3 bases to trimming and J lost 3 bases, with 22 bases between them. The CDR3 loop spans 18 amino acids. Germline loops: CDR1 SGHKS, CDR2 YYEKEE (reference sequence). The CDR3 region is CASSSGTGVDAYYNEQFF. In nucleotides, the CDR3 is TGTGCCAGCAGCTCTGGGACTGGGGTCGACGCCTACTACAATGAGCAGTTCTTC.

This clone occurred a few times. This rearrangement joins TRBV5-1 to TRBJ2-7; the D is unclear. The CDR3 spans 11 residues. V was cut by 0 bases and J by 2 bases, with 0 bases left in between. Germline CDR1 SGHRS, CDR2 YFSETQ. The CDR3, as DNA: TGCGCCAGCAGCTTGGCCTACGAGCAGTACTTC. Encoded protein: CASSLAYEQYF.

V gene TRBV5-1 combines with J gene TRBJ2-5; 10 nucleotides match TRBD2. The germline V gene encodes CDR1 SGHRS and CDR2 YFSETQ. The CDR3 loop spans 17 amino acids. J gave up 2 bases and V 1 base, and 8 bases lay outside the gene matches. The CDR3 region is CASSLFPAGGGQETQYF. The CDR3 DNA reads TGCGCCAGCAGCTTGTTTCCAGCGGGAGGGGGGCAAGAGACCCAGTACTTC.

The V and J genes are TRBV27 and TRBJ2-1; TRBD2 agrees at 10 bases. The germline gives CDR1 MNHEY, CDR2 SMNVEV (reference sequence). V gave up 5 bases and J gave up 8 bases; unmatched junction bases: 6. The CDR3 is 14 amino acids. The DNA for the CDR3 is TGTGCCAGCAGTCAGTGGACTAGCGGAGATGAGCAGTTCTTC. Its translation: CASSQWTSGDEQFF.

This chain links TRBV6-5 with TRBJ1-1; D ambiguous. Germline CDR1 MNHEY, CDR2 SVGAGI. The length of the CDR3 is 12 residues. V was shortened by 5 bases and J by 1 base, with 5 bases between the two germline ends. The CDR3 reads CASSTPNTEAFF. The CDR3 nucleotides read TGTGCCAGCAGTACACCGAACACTGAAGCTTTCTTT.

CDR3 loop: CASSYRSGGTQETQYF. DNA of the CDR3: TGTGCCAGCAGTTACAGGTCGGGAGGCACCCAAGAGACCCAGTACTTC. This chain links TRBV6-6 with TRBJ2-5; 7 positions match TRBD2. J gave up 1 base and V 2 bases, and 7 bases lay outside the gene matches. The CDR3 totals 16 residues. Germline CDR1 and CDR2: MNHNY and SVGAGI (reference sequence).

The chain has TRBV7-9 and TRBJ2-1; D tentatively fits TRBD1 or TRBD2 (5 bases each). CDR1 is SEHNR, CDR2 FQNEAQ, per germline (reference sequence). The V gene lost 4 bases and the J gene lost 6 bases, with 7 bases spanning the gap. The CDR3 runs to 12 residues. The CDR3 bases are TGTGCCAGCAGCTGGGGGATCAATGAGCAGTTCTTC. Amino acids: CASSWGINEQFF.

This clone was counted once. The chain employs TRBV15 and TRBJ2-3; TRBD1 might be the D (6 bases). Between the trimmed V and J ends, which lost 8 bases and 2 bases, there was a span of 17 bases. The CDR3 runs 15 residues. CDR1 is LNHNV, CDR2 YYDKDF, per germline (reference sequence). This chain's CDR3 is CATAGNRVITDTQYF. The CDR3, as DNA: TGTGCCACCGCAGGCAACAGGGTTATCACAGATACGCAGTATTTT.

J is TRBJ1-2 and V is TRBV15; tentative D call: TRBD1 (6 bases). This CDR3 is built from 15 residues. The ends were cut back, 0 bases at V and 4 bases at J, with 12 bases in the middle. Germline-derived CDR1 and CDR2 are LNHNV and YYDKDF (reference sequence). The CDR3 loop is CATSRDPDRSYGYTF. CDR3 bases: TGTGCCACCAGCAGAGATCCCGACAGGTCCTATGGCTACACCTTC.

The chain has TRBV7-9 and TRBJ2-7; 12 bases line up with TRBD2. The CDR3 sequence is 17 residues long. Germline V gene data show CDR1 as SEHNR and CDR2 as FQNEAQ (reference sequence). Germline trimming cut 1 base from V and 1 base from J; bases unmatched to any gene: 5. The CDR3 protein is CASSLGLAGGGSYEQYF. DNA for the CDR3: TGTGCCAGCAGCTTAGGCCTAGCGGGAGGGGGGTCCTACGAGCAGTACTTC.

The chain is built from TRBV5-6 and TRBJ2-7; 8 positions agree with TRBD2. Germline trimming cut 4 bases from V and 10 bases from J; bases unmatched to any gene: 7. Germline V lookup: CDR1 SGHDT, CDR2 YYEEEE. This CDR3 comprises 12 residues. This CDR3 is CASSGSGSVQYF. The CDR3 DNA reads TGTGCCAGCAGCGGGAGCGGGAGTGTCCAGTACTTC.

The chain couples TRBV5-6 to TRBJ1-5; D is undetermined. Deletions cut 2 bases from V and 5 bases from J, with 8 bases between. The CDR3 has 13 residues. The germline CDR1 and CDR2 sequences are SGHDT and YYEEEE. The CDR3 is CASSFGGHQPQHF. The CDR3, as DNA: TGTGCCAGCAGCTTTGGAGGGCATCAGCCCCAGCATTTT.

The chain recombines TRBV19 with TRBJ2-3; perhaps TRBD2 as D (6 bases). Germline V gene lookup returns CDR1 LNHDA and CDR2 SQIVND (reference sequence). The CDR3 consists of 15 residues. The ends were cut back, 4 bases at V and 2 bases at J, with 13 bases in the middle. The CDR3 is CASSRERAITDTQYF. The CDR3 DNA reads TGTGCCAGTAGTAGGGAGCGGGCTATCACAGATACGCAGTATTTT.

Details on this clone: One junction end does not reproduce the germline sequence, and a read error may be involved. The chain uses TRBV2 and TRBJ1-5; D might be TRBD1 (6 bases). CDR3 length: 15 amino acids. CDR1 is SNHLY, CDR2 FYNNEI, per germline. CDR3 region: CASTEQGGTNQPQHF. The CDR3 coding sequence is TGTGCCAGCACTGAACAAGGGGGAACGAATCAGCCCCAGCATTTT.

V gene TRBV7-2 combines with J gene TRBJ2-7; D unresolved. V lost 3 bases and J lost 3, with 9 bases in between. CDR3 length: 13 amino acids. CDR1 is SGHTA and CDR2 is FQGNSA in the germline V gene. CDR3 DNA: TGTGCCAGCAGCTTTGCCCTAGTCTACGAGCAGTACTTC. This gives the protein CASSFALVYEQYF. Drawing the rest from reference TRBV7-2 and TRBJ2-7, the complete variable domain is GAGVSQSPSNKVTEKGKDVELRCDPISGHTALYWYRQSLGQGLEFLIYFQGNSAPDKSGLPSDRFSAERTGGSVSTLTIQRTQQEDSAVYLCASSFALVYEQYFGPGTRLTVT.

The J gene is TRBJ2-5, the V gene TRBV5-5; D remains unclear. Trimming cost V 4 bases and J 5 bases, with 15 bases left between them. Germline-derived CDR1 and CDR2 are SGHKS and YYEKEE (reference sequence). This CDR3 is 14 amino acids long. In DNA form, the CDR3 reads TGTGCCAGCAGCACCCCCGAGACTGGCGAGACCCAGTACTTC. Amino acids: CASSTPETGETQYF.

V gene TRBV5-8 combines with J gene TRBJ1-2, with D uncertain. V lost 0 bases, J lost 2 bases, and 11 bases lay in between. This CDR3 has 15 amino acids. The germline V gene has CDR1 SGHTS and CDR2 YDEGEE. CDR3 sequence: CASSLDRAANYGYTF. CDR3 sequence (DNA): TGTGCCAGCAGCTTGGATAGAGCAGCCAACTATGGCTACACCTTC.

This chain uses TRBV10-3 with TRBJ2-7; TRBD2 aligns across 11 bases. The CDR3 covers 16 residues. Germline V gene sequence: CDR1 ENHRY, CDR2 SYGVKD. V shed 3 bases and J 2 bases; nucleotides not matched to a gene: 6. As DNA, the CDR3 is TGTGCCATCAGTGATGGTCTAGCGGGAGGAACCTACGAGCAGTACTTC. This gives the protein CAISDGLAGGTYEQYF.

This sequence joins TRBV13 and TRBJ2-5; possible D gene TRBD2, 6 bases. Germline CDR1 PRHDT, CDR2 FYEKMQ (reference sequence). The CDR3 has 13 residues. The V end lost 3 bases, the J end lost 10 bases, and 15 bases lay between the germline ends. DNA of the CDR3: TGTGCCAGCAGCTTTCTTGGGGAGGAGGACCAGTACTTC. Protein sequence: CASSFLGEEDQYF.

This clone was observed a handful of times. This sample includes further DNA sequences coding for the same CDR3. V and J are TRBV4-1 and TRBJ2-1; D is ambiguous. Germline assignment: CDR1 MGHRA and CDR2 YSYEKL. Trimming removed 3 bases at V and 7 bases at J, with 13 bases between. This CDR3 is 14 amino acids long. The CDR3 region has the DNA TGCGCCAGCAGCCAGGGTCCATTTTTGAATGAGCAGTTCTTC. The encoded protein is CASSQGPFLNEQFF.